One sample yielded the 20 T cell receptor beta chains listed below, sequenced in a study of PD-1 blockade in classical Hodgkin lymphoma (TCRdb year 2020). The time point tag for this specimen amounts to: cycle 4 day 1 (C4D1), after 6 weeks of nivolumab. Every trial patient had relapsed after autologous stem cell transplantation, and cohorts A, B and C differed in prior brentuximab vedotin exposure. Library preparation was by the immunoSEQ multiplex PCR assay. This is the immuneACCESS table as TCRdb keeps it, with only in-frame sequences that have V and J called. A part of the clones is gone; compared with another copy, unresolved V genes explain less than half, and the rest is unexplained. The sample includes approximately 29,000 clones, with 80% observed a single time. The ten largest clones add up to 15% to 20% of the sample. Sequenced here: peripheral blood mononuclear cells (PBMCs), sampled before the fourth cycle of nivolumab. The receptors shown here come from a human donor with classical Hodgkin lymphoma.

The chain links TRBV6-1 to TRBJ2-1; 13 nucleotides match TRBD2. The CDR3 covers 14 residues. V trimming: 6 bases; J trimming: 6 bases; junction bases outside the gene matches: 2. In germline, CDR1 is MNHNS, CDR2 SASEGT. In DNA form, the CDR3 reads TGTGCCAGCAGGACTAGCGGGAGGTTCAATGAGCAGTTCTTC. Encoded protein: CASRTSGRFNEQFF.

This rearrangement joins TRBV6-1 to TRBJ1-1, with 7 bases fitting TRBD1. The CDR3 spans 12 residues. Germline-derived CDR1 and CDR2 are MNHNS and SASEGT. Trimming took 6 bases from V and 8 from J; bases not matched to a gene: 6. The DNA for the CDR3 is TGTGCCAGCAGGGATTGGACAGGCGAAGCTTTCTTT. This codes for CASRDWTGEAFF.

This chain uses TRBV7-7 with TRBJ2-5; D is unresolved. From germline, CDR1 is SSHAT and CDR2 FNYEAQ (reference sequence). CDR3 length: 13 residues. Between the trimmed V and J ends, which lost 5 bases and 5 bases, there was a span of 12 bases. The DNA of the CDR3 is TGTGCCAGCAGCCTTGGGGTATGGGAGACCCAGTACTTC. It specifies CASSLGVWETQYF.

This chain links TRBV5-1 with TRBJ1-4; D is unclear. Looked up from germline, CDR1 is SGHRS and CDR2 is YFSETQ. V dropped 4 bases and J dropped 4 bases, with 14 bases sitting between them. CDR3 length: 15 amino acids. CDR3 residues: CASSTRTGVNEKLFF. In DNA, the CDR3 is TGCGCCAGCAGCACCCGGACGGGTGTTAATGAAAAACTGTTTTTT. The full variable domain, in which reference TRBV5-1 and TRBJ1-4 provide the parts outside the CDR3, is KAGVTQTPRYLIKTRGQQVTLSCSPISGHRSVSWYQQTPGQGLQFLFEYFSETQRNKGNFPGRFSGRQFSNSRSEMNVSTLELGDSALYLCASSTRTGVNEKLFFGSGTQLSVL.

The chain joins TRBV18 to TRBJ1-1; D ambiguous. Germline CDR1 and CDR2: KGHSH and LQKENI. This CDR3 region has 14 residues. Deletions cut 6 bases from V and 6 bases from J, with 17 bases between. The CDR3 is CASSPNRPSSEAFF. CDR3 sequence (DNA): TGTGCCAGCTCCCCGAATCGGCCGTCTTCTGAAGCTTTCTTT.

Only one count was recorded for this clone. The V and J genes are TRBV5-1 and TRBJ2-1; 7 nucleotides line up with TRBD2. From germline, CDR1 is SGHRS and CDR2 YFSETQ. The CDR3 is made up of 15 amino acids. The V segment lost 0 bases and the J segment 7 bases; nucleotides outside the gene matches: 7. The DNA for the CDR3 is TGCGCCAGCAGCTTGGTTCTAGCGGAGGGGAATGAGCAGTTCTTC. It yields the protein CASSLVLAEGNEQFF. The full variable domain, completed using reference TRBV5-1 and TRBJ2-1, is KAGVTQTPRYLIKTRGQQVTLSCSPISGHRSVSWYQQTPGQGLQFLFEYFSETQRNKGNFPGRFSGRQFSNSRSEMNVSTLELGDSALYLCASSLVLAEGNEQFFGPGTRLTVL.

The V gene is TRBV4-1, the J gene TRBJ1-3, with D unclear. This CDR3 region has 16 residues. Germline assignment: CDR1 MGHRA and CDR2 YSYEKL. V was shortened by 6 bases and J by 0 bases, with 15 bases between the two germline ends. The CDR3 is CASRPIEGLSGNTIYF. DNA of the CDR3: TGCGCCAGCAGACCCATAGAGGGCCTCTCTGGAAACACCATATATTTT.

J is TRBJ1-4 and V is TRBV28, with 8 bases that match TRBD1. The CDR3 covers 14 residues. V shed 2 bases, J shed 5 bases, and the junction held 1 base outside the gene matches. Per the germline V gene, CDR1 is MDHEN and CDR2 is SYDVKM. The CDR3 sequence: CASSLRTGNEKLFF. The DNA of the CDR3 is TGTGCCAGCAGTTTACGGACAGGGAATGAAAAACTGTTTTTT. Full variable domain (rest looked up from reference TRBV28 and TRBJ1-4): DVKVTQSSRYLVKRTGEKVFLECVQDMDHENMFWYRQDPGLGLRLIYFSYDVKMKEKGDIPEGYSVSREKKERFSLILESASTNQTSMYLCASSLRTGNEKLFFGSGTQLSVL.

The chain links TRBV5-3 to TRBJ2-2, with D possibly matching TRBD2 (5 bases). TRBV5-3 is recorded as an ORF, its role being uncertain. This CDR3 spans 15 amino acids. V lost 0 bases and J 5 bases, leaving 11 bases between the germline ends. The CDR3 region is CARSLDPGRTGELFF. CDR3 nucleotides: TGTGCCAGAAGCTTGGACCCTGGGAGAACCGGGGAGCTGTTTTTT.

V gene TRBV7-8 combines with J gene TRBJ2-7; possible D gene TRBD2, 6 bases. Germline V gene data show CDR1 as SGHVS and CDR2 as FQNEAQ. V was pared by 5 bases and J by 5 bases, with 10 bases between. The CDR3 is 12 amino acids. CDR3 in DNA: TGTGCCAGCAGCCTGACTAGAAACGAGCAGTACTTC. It is translated as CASSLTRNEQYF.

The rearrangement links TRBV14 to TRBJ1-4, with 9 positions matching TRBD1. The trim removed 4 bases at V and 8 bases at J, leaving 8 bases unmatched. CDR1 and CDR2 (germline): SGHDN, FVKESK. CDR3 length: 15 residues. The CDR3 is CASSPGTGTTEKLFF. CDR3 in DNA: TGTGCCAGCAGCCCTGGGACAGGGACGACCGAAAAACTGTTTTTT. Together with reference TRBV14 and TRBJ1-4, the CDR3 gives the full variable domain: EAGVTQFPSHSVIEKGQTVTLRCDPISGHDNLYWYRRVMGKEIKFLLHFVKESKQDESGMPNNRFLAERTGGTYSTLKVQPAELEDSGVYFCASSPGTGTTEKLFFGSGTQLSVL.

J is TRBJ2-1 and V is TRBV7-2, with 7 bases lining up with TRBD2. The CDR3 sequence is 14 residues long. After removal of 3 bases from V and 7 bases from J, the junction contained 6 bases not matched to a gene. Germline V lookup: CDR1 SGHTA, CDR2 FQGNSA. The CDR3 coding sequence is TGTGCCAGCAGCTTTGCGGGAGATCGAAATGAGCAGTTCTTC. It yields the protein CASSFAGDRNEQFF.

This clone has only a few counts. The V gene is TRBV5-1, the J gene TRBJ1-1; tentatively, D is TRBD1 (6 bases). V was shortened by 4 bases and J by 0 bases, with 13 bases between the two germline ends. The CDR3 totals 15 residues. In germline, CDR1 is SGHRS, CDR2 YFSETQ. CDR3 in amino acids: CASSRSGTLNTEAFF. The CDR3 nucleotides are TGCGCCAGCAGCAGATCCGGGACATTGAACACTGAAGCTTTCTTT. Looking up the rest from reference TRBV5-1 and TRBJ1-1 gives the full variable domain: KAGVTQTPRYLIKTRGQQVTLSCSPISGHRSVSWYQQTPGQGLQFLFEYFSETQRNKGNFPGRFSGRQFSNSRSEMNVSTLELGDSALYLCASSRSGTLNTEAFFGQGTRLTVV.

This chain links TRBV4-1 with TRBJ2-1, with D unresolved. CDR1 and CDR2 (germline): MGHRA, YSYEKL. V was pared by 6 bases and J by 4 bases, with 4 bases between. The CDR3 is 11 amino acids. Here the CDR3 DNA reads TGCGCCAGCAGTCTATACAATGAGCAGTTCTTC. Its protein product is CASSLYNEQFF.

This chain joins TRBV25-1 and TRBJ1-1; 9 nucleotides match TRBD1. This CDR3 region has 14 residues. The V segment lost 4 bases and the J segment 5 bases; nucleotides outside the gene matches: 5. Germline CDR1 reads MGHDK; CDR2 reads SYGVNS. CDR3 sequence: CASSGYGQGTEAFF. The CDR3 nucleotides are TGTGCCAGCAGTGGTTACGGACAGGGGACTGAAGCTTTCTTT. The full variable domain, its missing parts supplied by reference TRBV25-1 and TRBJ1-1, is EADIYQTPRYLVIGTGKKITLECSQTMGHDKMYWYQQDPGMELHLIHYSYGVNSTEKGDLSSESTVSRIRTEHFPLTLESARPSHTSQYLCASSGYGQGTEAFFGQGTRLTVV.

This clone has only one observation. This chain uses TRBV19 with TRBJ2-7; 14 nucleotides agree with TRBD2. This CDR3 region has 15 residues. With 4 bases clipped from V and 5 bases from J, the junction kept 4 bases outside the gene matches. Germline lookup yields CDR1 LNHDA and CDR2 SQIVND (reference sequence). CDR3 bases: TGTGCCAGTAGTAAGGGACTAGCGGGAGATAACGAGCAGTACTTC. This gives the protein CASSKGLAGDNEQYF.

In the case of this clone: A much larger clone lies one base from this, so it may be a read error. The chain employs TRBV7-9 and TRBJ1-2; 8 bases match TRBD1. Unmatched junction bases numbered 8, after V lost 5 bases and J lost 3 bases. Germline V gene data show CDR1 as SEHNR and CDR2 as FQNEAQ (reference sequence). The CDR3 totals 15 residues. The DNA of the CDR3 is TGTGCCAGCAGCCCATCAATGGACAGGGACTATGGCTACACCTTC. Protein product: CASSPSMDRDYGYTF. The variable domain in full, with the rest retrieved from reference TRBV7-9 and TRBJ1-2, is DTGVSQNPRHKITKRGQNVTFRCDPISEHNRLYWYRQTLGQGPEFLTYFQNEAQLEKSRLLSDRFSAERPKGSFSTLEIQRTEQGDSAMYLCASSPSMDRDYGYTFGSGTRLTVV.

The rearrangement uses TRBV5-4 and TRBJ2-7; D possibly corresponds to TRBD1 (5 bases). V was shortened by 0 bases and J by 7 bases, with 11 bases between the two germline ends. Germline V gene data show CDR1 as SGHNT and CDR2 as YYREEE (reference sequence). The CDR3 is 13 residues long. The CDR3 DNA follows: TGTGCCAGCAGCTTGGTTGGGTCAGGGGAGCAGTACTTC. This translates into CASSLVGSGEQYF.

This rearrangement joins TRBV4-1 to TRBJ2-1; possible D gene TRBD2, 6 bases. The CDR3 has 16 amino acids. V lost 1 base and J 9 bases, leaving 19 bases between the germline ends. Germline V gives CDR1 MGHRA, CDR2 YSYEKL. CDR3 amino acids: CASSQVIAAPGIEQFF. The CDR3 DNA follows: TGCGCCAGCAGCCAAGTTATAGCGGCCCCCGGTATTGAGCAGTTCTTC.

This clone has a handful of counts. Other nucleotide sequences from this sample produce the same CDR3. The CDR3 spells CASSLSSGEQYF. DNA of the CDR3: TGTGCCAGCAGCTTGTCCTCCGGCGAGCAGTACTTC. The V and J genes are TRBV5-6 and TRBJ2-7, with no clear D. The CDR3 loop spans 12 amino acids. V was shortened by 1 base and J by 6 bases, with 8 bases between the two germline ends. From germline, CDR1 is SGHDT and CDR2 YYEEEE.